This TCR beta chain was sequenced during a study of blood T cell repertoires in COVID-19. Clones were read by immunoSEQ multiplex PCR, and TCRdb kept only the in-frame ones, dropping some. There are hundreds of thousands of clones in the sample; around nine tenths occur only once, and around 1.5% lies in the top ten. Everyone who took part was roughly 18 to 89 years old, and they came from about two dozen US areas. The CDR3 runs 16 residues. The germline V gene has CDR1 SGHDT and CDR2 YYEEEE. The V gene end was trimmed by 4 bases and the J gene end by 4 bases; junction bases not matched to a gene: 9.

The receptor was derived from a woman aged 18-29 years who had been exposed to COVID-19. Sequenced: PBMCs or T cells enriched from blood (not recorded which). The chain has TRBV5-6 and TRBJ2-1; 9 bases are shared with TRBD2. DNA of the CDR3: TGTGCCAGCAGCCAAAGGTCTAGCGGGATATACAATGAGCAGTTCTTC. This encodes CASSQRSSGIYNEQFF.